A selection of T cell receptor beta chains follows, all from one sample in a study of T cell responses to AZD1222 COVID-19 vaccine. The table came from immunoSEQ multiplex PCR; TCRdb's copy has only in-frame clones and leaves some out. The sample contains about 91,000 clones, 90% to 95% of which appear only once. The source was peripheral blood, collected 28 days after the second AZD1222 dose. These receptors were obtained from an adult who received the AZD1222 COVID-19 vaccine. CDR3s include the opening cysteine and the closing phenylalanine or tryptophan. Fields, in order: V gene, D gene, clone size, J gene, CDR3 protein, CDR3 DNA. The D gene is left open where the match is weak. Size is omitted from some rows. Given values are once, few, many or a class for expanded clones.

v_call: TRBV7-9; d_call: NA; clone_size: NA; j_call: TRBJ2-1; cdr3_aa: CASSLEGTYNEQFF; cdr3_nt: TGTGCCAGCAGCTTAGAGGGGACCTACAATGAGCAGTTCTTC
v_call: TRBV11-2; d_call: TRBD2; clone_size: NA; j_call: TRBJ2-3; cdr3_aa: CASSKSGGDTDTQYF; cdr3_nt: TGTGCCAGCAGCAAGAGTGGGGGGGACACAGATACGCAGTATTTT
v_call: TRBV3-1/TRBV3-2; d_call: NA; clone_size: NA; j_call: TRBJ2-7; cdr3_aa: CASSQVRGSYEQYF; cdr3_nt: TGTGCCAGCAGCCAAGTCCGGGGGTCCTACGAGCAGTACTTC
v_call: TRBV5-5; d_call: TRBD1; clone_size: few; j_call: TRBJ1-1; cdr3_aa: CASSLGVKDRANTEAFF; cdr3_nt: TGTGCCAGCAGCTTGGGCGTTAAGGACAGGGCGAACACTGAAGCTTTCTTT
v_call: TRBV4-3; d_call: NA; clone_size: NA; j_call: TRBJ1-5; cdr3_aa: CASSQDSNQPQHF; cdr3_nt: TGCGCCAGCAGCCAGGACAGTAATCAGCCCCAGCATTTT
v_call: TRBV7-9; d_call: NA; clone_size: NA; j_call: TRBJ1-1; cdr3_aa: CASSLLGTSMNTEAFF; cdr3_nt: TGTGCCAGCAGCTTACTCGGCACGTCCATGAACACTGAAGCTTTCTTT
v_call: TRBV9; d_call: NA; clone_size: NA; j_call: TRBJ1-1; cdr3_aa: CASTRGGMNTEAFF; cdr3_nt: TGTGCCAGCACCCGGGGGGGTATGAACACTGAAGCTTTCTTT
v_call: TRBV7-2; d_call: NA; clone_size: NA; j_call: TRBJ1-2; cdr3_aa: CASSPGPQGYGYTF; cdr3_nt: TGTGCCAGCAGTCCTGGGCCGCAGGGCTATGGCTACACCTTC
v_call: TRBV4-1; d_call: NA; clone_size: NA; j_call: TRBJ2-3; cdr3_aa: CASSQAGGAGTDTQYF; cdr3_nt: TGCGCCAGCAGCCAAGCTGGGGGAGCGGGCACAGATACGCAGTATTTT
v_call: TRBV6-5; d_call: NA; clone_size: NA; j_call: TRBJ1-2; cdr3_aa: CASSLDGLYGYTF; cdr3_nt: TGTGCCAGCAGTCTCGACGGACTCTATGGCTACACCTTC
v_call: TRBV6-6; d_call: NA; clone_size: NA; j_call: TRBJ2-7; cdr3_aa: CASSYSRQGGGYEQYF; cdr3_nt: TGTGCCAGCAGTTACTCGAGACAGGGAGGAGGCTACGAGCAGTACTTC
v_call: TRBV11-2; d_call: NA; clone_size: NA; j_call: TRBJ1-1; cdr3_aa: CASSLGPDGTEAFF; cdr3_nt: TGTGCCAGCAGCTTGGGCCCGGACGGCACTGAAGCTTTCTTT
v_call: TRBV9; d_call: NA; clone_size: once; j_call: TRBJ1-4; cdr3_aa: CASSGGLGGNEKLFF; cdr3_nt: TGTGCCAGCAGCGGAGGACTGGGAGGTAATGAAAAACTGTTTTTT
v_call: TRBV12-3/TRBV12-4; d_call: TRBD1; clone_size: NA; j_call: TRBJ1-5; cdr3_aa: CASSTGGFQPQHF; cdr3_nt: TGTGCCAGCAGTACAGGGGGCTTTCAGCCCCAGCATTTT
v_call: TRBV6-5; d_call: TRBD1; clone_size: NA; j_call: TRBJ1-5; cdr3_aa: CASSSSGGQPQHF; cdr3_nt: TGTGCCAGCAGTTCTTCAGGGGGCCAGCCCCAGCATTTT
v_call: TRBV9; d_call: TRBD2; clone_size: NA; j_call: TRBJ2-1; cdr3_aa: CASSHRTSGAQSSYNEQFF; cdr3_nt: TGTGCCAGCAGCCATCGGACTAGCGGGGCCCAAAGCTCCTACAATGAGCAGTTCTTC
v_call: TRBV2; d_call: NA; clone_size: NA; j_call: TRBJ2-7; cdr3_aa: CASSRSGYEQYF; cdr3_nt: TGTGCCAGCAGCAGATCAGGCTACGAGCAGTACTTC
v_call: TRBV13; d_call: TRBD2; clone_size: NA; j_call: TRBJ2-7; cdr3_aa: CASSLTSGGAREQYF; cdr3_nt: TGTGCCAGCAGCTTAACTAGCGGGGGGGCAAGGGAGCAGTACTTC
v_call: TRBV6-2/TRBV6-3; d_call: NA; clone_size: NA; j_call: TRBJ2-7; cdr3_aa: CASSYSSSYEQYF; cdr3_nt: TGTGCCAGCAGTTACTCAAGCTCCTACGAGCAGTACTTC
v_call: TRBV7-2; d_call: TRBD2; clone_size: NA; j_call: TRBJ2-2; cdr3_aa: CASSSSGLGSGELFF; cdr3_nt: TGTGCCAGCAGCTCCTCGGGACTAGGGAGCGGGGAGCTGTTTTTT
v_call: TRBV5-6; d_call: NA; clone_size: NA; j_call: TRBJ2-1; cdr3_aa: CASSADFGSSYLNEQFF; cdr3_nt: TGTGCCAGCAGCGCCGATTTTGGGTCCTCGTACCTCAATGAGCAGTTCTTC
v_call: TRBV19; d_call: TRBD2; clone_size: NA; j_call: TRBJ2-2; cdr3_aa: CASALSGGGPTGGELFF; cdr3_nt: TGTGCCAGCGCCCTCTCGGGGGGGGGCCCCACAGGCGGGGAGCTGTTTTTT